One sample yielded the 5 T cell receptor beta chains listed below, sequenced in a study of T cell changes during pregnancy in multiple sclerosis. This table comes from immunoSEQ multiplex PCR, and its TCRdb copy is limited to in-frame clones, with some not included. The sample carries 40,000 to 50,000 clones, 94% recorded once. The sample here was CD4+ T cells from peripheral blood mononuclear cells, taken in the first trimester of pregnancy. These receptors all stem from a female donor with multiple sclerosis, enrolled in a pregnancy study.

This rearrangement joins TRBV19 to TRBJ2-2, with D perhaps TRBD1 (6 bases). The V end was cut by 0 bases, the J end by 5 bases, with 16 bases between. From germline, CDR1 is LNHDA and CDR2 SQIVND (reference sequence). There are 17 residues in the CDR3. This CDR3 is CASSIDPNRVGTGELFF. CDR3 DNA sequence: TGTGCCAGTAGTATAGATCCGAACAGGGTTGGTACCGGGGAGCTGTTTTTT.

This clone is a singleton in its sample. In nucleotides, the CDR3 is TGTGCCTGGAGGGGCAGTGGGGAGACTGAAGCTTTCTTT. Protein sequence: CAWRGSGETEAFF. This chain joins TRBV30 and TRBJ1-1; D gene unclear. Germline loops: CDR1 GTSNPN, CDR2 SVGIG (reference sequence). Between the trimmed V and J ends, which lost 3 bases and 5 bases, there was a span of 13 bases. The CDR3 has 13 amino acids.

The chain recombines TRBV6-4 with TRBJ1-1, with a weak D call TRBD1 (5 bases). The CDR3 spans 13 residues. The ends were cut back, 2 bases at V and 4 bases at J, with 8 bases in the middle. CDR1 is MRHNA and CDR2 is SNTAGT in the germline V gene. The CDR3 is CASSDRGGTEAFF. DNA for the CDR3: TGTGCCAGCAGTGACAGGGGCGGCACTGAAGCTTTCTTT.

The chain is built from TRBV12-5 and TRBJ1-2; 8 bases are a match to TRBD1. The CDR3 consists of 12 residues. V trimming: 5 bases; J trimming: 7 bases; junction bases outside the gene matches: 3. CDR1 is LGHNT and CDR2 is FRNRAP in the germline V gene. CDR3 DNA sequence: TGTGCTAGTGGTCCCGGGACAGGTGGCTACACCTTC. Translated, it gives CASGPGTGGYTF.

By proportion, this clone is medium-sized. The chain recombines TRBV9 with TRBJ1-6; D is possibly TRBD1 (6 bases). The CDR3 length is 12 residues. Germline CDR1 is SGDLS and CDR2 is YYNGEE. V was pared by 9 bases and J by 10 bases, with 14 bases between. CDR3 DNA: TGTGCCACCCGGGACACATCGTCACCCCTCCACTTT. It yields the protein CATRDTSSPLHF.